This TCR beta chain is from a study of beta chain features in type 1 diabetes. General study results and limits: Among patients with Type 1 diabetes, TCRB CDR3s were moderately but significantly shorter in every one of the four CD4+ subsets.

As to this clone: The antigen remains undetermined.

The CDR3 runs to 14 residues. CDR1 is SQVTM and CDR2 is ANQGSEA in the germline V gene. Germline trimming cut 5 bases from V and 2 bases from J; bases unmatched to any gene: 4. Sequenced material consisted of expressed TCRB transcripts (all of the isolated RNA was reverse transcribed). Sequencing was performed with immunoSEQ multiplex PCR; in TCRdb, only in-frame clones are kept and a portion is missing. The sample shows 300,000 to 400,000 clones, around 12% of them seen only once. The clonotype comes from a man younger than 35 in good health. V and J are TRBV29-1 and TRBJ2-2, with 8 bases aligning to TRBD1. Sequenced: naive CD4+ T cells from blood. The CDR3 protein is CSVYQGANTGELFF. As DNA, the CDR3 is TGCAGCGTTTACCAGGGGGCAAACACCGGGGAGCTGTTTTTT.